What follows are 26 T cell receptor beta chains derived from one specimen sequenced in a study of blood T cell repertoires in COVID-19. Profiling relied on immunoSEQ multiplex PCR, and the TCRdb table lists in-frame clones only, not all of them. The table shows some 100,000 clones, with 85% to 95% occurring only once. Sequencing was performed on peripheral blood. The origin of the receptors is a woman aged 60-75 years with active COVID-19.

V usage is TRBV6-2 or TRBV6-3 and J usage is TRBJ2-7, with D possibly being TRBD2 (5 bases). Trimming cost V 4 bases and J 7 bases, with 23 bases left between them. CDR1 and CDR2 (germline): MNHEY, SVGEGT. The CDR3 sequence is 16 residues long. The CDR3 bases are TGTGCCAGCAGTTCCCCCGTCACCGGGATGTCGAGGGAGCAGTACTTC. This encodes CASSSPVTGMSREQYF.

The rearrangement joins TRBV3-1 (or the pseudogene TRBV3-2) to TRBJ2-7, with D perhaps TRBD1 (5 bases). Germline values: CDR1 LGHDT, CDR2 YNNKEL (reference sequence). This CDR3 contains 14 residues. Deletions cut 1 base from V and 3 bases from J, with 10 bases between. In DNA form, the CDR3 reads TGTGCCAGCAGCCAAGTCCCGACAGTCTACGAGCAGTACTTC. It codes for CASSQVPTVYEQYF.

The chain is built from TRBV11-2 and TRBJ1-4; TRBD1 aligns across 9 bases. CDR1 SGHAT and CDR2 FQNNGV come from the germline V gene. V lost 5 bases, J lost 4 bases, and 8 bases stayed unmatched. The CDR3 spans 16 residues. DNA of the CDR3: TGTGCCAGCAGCCGTAACAGGGGGCTAATTAATGAAAAACTGTTTTTT. This codes for CASSRNRGLINEKLFF.

The V call is TRBV27, the J call TRBJ2-6; 9 bases match TRBD1. Germline CDR1 and CDR2: MNHEY and SMNVEV (reference sequence). The CDR3 sequence is 16 residues long. J lost 4 bases, V lost 4 bases, and 5 bases had no gene match. CDR3 in amino acids: CASSSQGAWGANVLTF. The DNA of the CDR3 is TGTGCCAGCAGTTCACAGGGGGCATGGGGGGCCAACGTCCTGACTTTC.

J is TRBJ1-2 and V is TRBV9; D ambiguous. Germline V gives CDR1 SGDLS, CDR2 YYNGEE. Trimming removed 6 bases at V and 4 bases at J, with 19 bases between. CDR3 length equals 15 residues. This CDR3 reads CASNEGPGDTYGYTF. The DNA for the CDR3 is TGTGCCAGCAACGAAGGTCCCGGGGATACCTATGGCTACACCTTC.

The rearrangement joins TRBV4-3 to TRBJ2-7, with 8 bases identical to TRBD1. Trimming cost V 1 base and J 0 bases; bases outside gene matches: 5. The CDR3 is made up of 16 amino acids. Germline V lookup: CDR1 LGHNA, CDR2 YSLEER. DNA of the CDR3: TGCGCCAGCAGCCAAGCCGGACAGGGTTCCTCCTACGAGCAGTACTTC. Its protein product is CASSQAGQGSSYEQYF.

The chain carries TRBV2 and TRBJ1-6; 9 nucleotides match TRBD1. Losses at the gene ends were 3 bases for V and 10 bases for J; bases not matched to a gene: 10. CDR3 size: 16 residues. Germline assignment: CDR1 SNHLY and CDR2 FYNNEI. Here the CDR3 DNA reads TGTGCCAGCAGTGAGGGTTTCACAGGGGGCCAATCACCCCTCCACTTT. As protein: CASSEGFTGGQSPLHF.

The gene calls are TRBV24-1 and TRBJ2-2; TRBD2 is a possible D gene (5 bases). V dropped 9 bases and J dropped 5 bases, with 12 bases sitting between them. Germline CDR1 and CDR2: KGHDR and SFDVKD. This CDR3 contains 13 residues. The CDR3 DNA follows: TGTGCCACCGCCCCCCCGGGGACCGGGGAGCTGTTTTTT. It is translated as CATAPPGTGELFF.

The chain is built from TRBV6-6 and TRBJ1-2; 12 positions match TRBD1. V was pared by 5 bases and J by 7 bases, with 8 bases of the junction left unmatched. This CDR3 spans 15 amino acids. From germline, CDR1 is MNHNY and CDR2 SVGAGI (reference sequence). CDR3 nucleotide sequence: TGTGCCAGCAGTGGGGACAGGGGGCAGTTGCGTGGCTACACCTTC. It yields the protein CASSGDRGQLRGYTF.

The chain joins TRBV18 to TRBJ2-2; no reliable D call. Deletions cut 3 bases from V and 2 bases from J, with 10 bases between. The germline CDR1 and CDR2 sequences are KGHSH and LQKENI. CDR3 length equals 15 residues. The CDR3 reads CASSPLTSNTGELFF. The CDR3 nucleotides read TGTGCCAGCTCACCTCTGACAAGTAACACCGGGGAGCTGTTTTTT.

With respect to this clone: Different DNA sequences within this sample yield the same CDR3. V is TRBV27 and J is TRBJ1-6; 9 bases match TRBD1. Germline lookup yields CDR1 MNHEY and CDR2 SMNVEV (reference sequence). The CDR3 loop spans 16 amino acids. Trimming removed 6 bases from V and 5 bases from J; junction bases left unmatched: 8. CDR3 DNA sequence: TGTGCCAGCAGCCCACTCGACAGGGGGAATAATTCACCCCTCCACTTT. Translated, it gives CASSPLDRGNNSPLHF.

The chain combines TRBV6-5 with TRBJ1-2; the match to TRBD1 covers 9 bases. The V and J ends lost 0 bases and 4 bases, in that order; junction bases with no gene match: 3. CDR3 length: 15 residues. Germline V gene lookup returns CDR1 MNHEY and CDR2 SVGAGI. CDR3 region: CASSYSGTGTYGYTF. In nucleotides, the CDR3 is TGTGCCAGCAGTTACTCGGGGACAGGGACCTATGGCTACACCTTC.

This clone has a single count. V usage is TRBV30 and J usage is TRBJ1-5, with TRBD1 as a possible D gene (6 bases). CDR1 is GTSNPN and CDR2 is SVGIG in the germline V gene (reference sequence). Trimming took off 3 bases at V and 5 bases at J, with 14 bases between the two ends. CDR3 length equals 14 residues. The CDR3 DNA follows: TGTGCCTGGAGAGGGGGGGGCTCGGATCAGCCCCAGCATTTT. Protein sequence: CAWRGGGSDQPQHF.

The gene calls are TRBV3-1 (or the pseudogene TRBV3-2) and TRBJ1-2, with no clear D. Germline V gene lookup returns CDR1 LGHDT and CDR2 YNNKEL (reference sequence). Trimming shortened V by 0 bases and J by 8 bases, and 10 bases separated the two germline ends. This CDR3 comprises 13 residues. The CDR3 DNA sequence: TGTGCCAGCAGCCAAGATGGGTGGAGAGGCTACACCTTC. It yields the protein CASSQDGWRGYTF.

The chain couples TRBV10-3 to TRBJ2-7, with 9 bases that match TRBD1. This CDR3 has 15 amino acids. Germline-derived CDR1 and CDR2 are ENHRY and SYGVKD. Trimming removed 3 bases from V and 6 bases from J; junction bases left unmatched: 9. This chain's CDR3 is CAISDTAGTGTEQYF. The CDR3 DNA is TGTGCCATCAGTGATACTGCCGGGACAGGGACCGAGCAGTACTTC.

The chain is built from TRBV7-3 and TRBJ1-1; 10 positions match TRBD1. Germline assignment: CDR1 SGHTA and CDR2 FQGTGA. V was pared by 5 bases and J by 1 base, with 7 bases of the junction left unmatched. The CDR3 length is 16 residues. CDR3 sequence: CASSTWDRGTNTEAFF. The CDR3 DNA follows: TGTGCCAGCAGCACTTGGGACAGGGGAACGAACACTGAAGCTTTCTTT.

The gene calls are TRBV5-6 and TRBJ1-5; the match to TRBD1 covers 7 bases. The V gene end was trimmed by 0 bases and the J gene end by 3 bases; junction bases not matched to a gene: 12. The CDR3 length is 18 residues. CDR1 and CDR2 from the germline V gene are SGHDT and YYEEEE. CDR3 nucleotide sequence: TGTGCCAGCAGCTTGGGGCGGGCAGGGGGTACTTCCAATCAGCCCCAGCATTTT. Amino acids: CASSLGRAGGTSNQPQHF. The variable domain in full, completed from reference TRBV5-6 and TRBJ1-5, reads DAGVTQSPTHLIKTRGQQVTLRCSPKSGHDTVSWYQQALGQGPQFIFQYYEEEERQRGNFPDRFSGHQFPNYSSELNVNALLLGDSALYLCASSLGRAGGTSNQPQHFGDGTRLSIL.

The chain couples TRBV3-1 (or the pseudogene TRBV3-2) to TRBJ2-7; D gene unclear. The CDR3 runs 12 residues. CDR1 and CDR2 from the germline V gene are LGHDT and YNNKEL (reference sequence). Deletions cut 1 base from V and 4 bases from J, with 5 bases between. CDR3 in DNA: TGTGCCAGCAGCCAAGCTGTATACGAGCAGTACTTC. It specifies CASSQAVYEQYF.

V gene TRBV28 combines with J gene TRBJ1-5, with D possibly matching TRBD1 (6 bases). In germline, CDR1 is MDHEN, CDR2 SYDVKM. V was pared by 1 base and J by 7 bases, with 20 bases between. This CDR3 is 17 amino acids long. CDR3 DNA: TGTGCCAGCAGTTTATCACAGTGGGGACAAGGAGGACAGCCCCAGCATTTT. Translated, it gives CASSLSQWGQGGQPQHF.

The chain employs TRBV5-4 and TRBJ1-1; a possible D gene is TRBD1 (6 bases). Trimming took off 0 bases at V and 6 bases at J, with 9 bases between the two ends. The CDR3 has 13 residues. CDR1 is SGHNT, CDR2 YYREEE, per germline (reference sequence). The CDR3 region has the DNA TGTGCCAGCAGCTTGGACAGGGTGGCTGAAGCTTTCTTT. Translation gives CASSLDRVAEAFF.

The genes are TRBV27 and TRBJ1-2, with 7 bases lining up with TRBD1. The CDR3 has 14 amino acids. Germline CDR1 MNHEY, CDR2 SMNVEV (reference sequence). V dropped 2 bases and J dropped 5; count of bases not matched to a gene: 5. CDR3 coding DNA: TGTGCCAGCAGTTTAAGGCAGGGGGTTTATGGCTACACCTTC. Protein sequence: CASSLRQGVYGYTF.

In the case of this clone: One end of the junction is discordant with germline, which a read error may explain. This chain's CDR3 is CASSHGGGGGNGQYF. The CDR3 DNA is TGCGCCAGCTCCCACGGGGGGGGAGGGGGTAATGGGCAGTACTTC. The rearrangement uses TRBV3-1 (or the pseudogene TRBV3-2) and TRBJ2-7; 8 nucleotides line up with TRBD2. The germline CDR1 and CDR2 sequences are LGHDT and YNNKEL (reference sequence). The CDR3 covers 15 residues.

The chain joins TRBV29-1 to TRBJ1-2; the match to TRBD1 covers 8 bases. CDR3 length equals 12 residues. Germline CDR1 is SQVTM and CDR2 is ANQGSEA. The V gene end was trimmed by 4 bases and the J gene end by 10 bases; junction bases not matched to a gene: 8. The chain's CDR3 is CSVGYGQGSYTF. As DNA, the CDR3 is TGCAGCGTTGGATATGGACAGGGCTCCTACACCTTC.

The chain has TRBV2 and TRBJ2-1; D not resolved. Looked up from germline, CDR1 is SNHLY and CDR2 is FYNNEI. The CDR3 contains 14 residues. V lost 2 bases and J lost 6, with 11 bases in between. The chain's CDR3 is CASSEIGNFNEQFF. The CDR3, as DNA: TGTGCCAGCAGTGAAATCGGTAACTTCAATGAGCAGTTCTTC.

This rearrangement joins TRBV6-5 to TRBJ1-5; no clear D. Trimming removed 6 bases from V and 5 bases from J, with 17 bases in between. This CDR3 spans 15 amino acids. Germline assignment: CDR1 MNHEY and CDR2 SVGAGI. In DNA, the CDR3 is TGTGCCAGCAGGAGATCGTTCCGTTCCGATCAGCCCCAGCATTTT. Translation gives CASRRSFRSDQPQHF.

The gene calls are TRBV21-1 and TRBJ1-1. TRBV21-1 is classified as a pseudogene. This CDR3 has 14 residues. CDR3 sequence: CASSKSVVNTEAFF. CDR3 bases: TGTGCCAGCAGCAAATCGGTGGTGAACACTGAAGCTTTCTTT.